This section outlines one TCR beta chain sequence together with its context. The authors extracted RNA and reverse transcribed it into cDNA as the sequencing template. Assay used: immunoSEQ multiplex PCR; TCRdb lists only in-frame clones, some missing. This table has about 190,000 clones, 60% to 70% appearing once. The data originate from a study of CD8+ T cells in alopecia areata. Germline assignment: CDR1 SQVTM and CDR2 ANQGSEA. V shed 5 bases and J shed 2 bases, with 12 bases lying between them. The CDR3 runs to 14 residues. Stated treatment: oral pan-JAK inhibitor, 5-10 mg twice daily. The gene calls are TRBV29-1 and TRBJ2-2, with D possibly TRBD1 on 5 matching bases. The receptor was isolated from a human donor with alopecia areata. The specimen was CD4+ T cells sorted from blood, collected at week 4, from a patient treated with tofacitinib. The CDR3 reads CSVSGAINTGELFF. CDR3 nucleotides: TGCAGCGTTTCTGGGGCCATCAACACCGGGGAGCTGTTTTTT.